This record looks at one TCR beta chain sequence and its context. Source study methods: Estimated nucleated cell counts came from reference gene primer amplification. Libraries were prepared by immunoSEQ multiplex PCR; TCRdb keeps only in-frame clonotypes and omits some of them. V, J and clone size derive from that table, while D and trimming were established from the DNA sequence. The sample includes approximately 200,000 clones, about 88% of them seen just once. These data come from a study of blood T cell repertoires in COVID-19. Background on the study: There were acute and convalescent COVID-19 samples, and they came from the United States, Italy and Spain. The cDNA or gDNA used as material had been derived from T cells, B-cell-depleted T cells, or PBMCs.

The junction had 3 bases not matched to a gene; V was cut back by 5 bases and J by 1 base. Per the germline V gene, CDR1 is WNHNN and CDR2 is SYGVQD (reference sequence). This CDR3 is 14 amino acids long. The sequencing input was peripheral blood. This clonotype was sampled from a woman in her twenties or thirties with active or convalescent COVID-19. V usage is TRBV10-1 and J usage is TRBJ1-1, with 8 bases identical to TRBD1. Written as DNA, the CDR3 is TGCGCCAGCAGTTCCGGGACAGGGAACACTGAAGCTTTCTTT. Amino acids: CASSSGTGNTEAFF.